The next 5 T cell receptor beta chains were all read from a single sample in a study of cytomegalovirus exposure and HLA in healthy donors. The PCR used 60 Vbeta and 13 Jbeta primers. The assay was immunoSEQ multiplex PCR, and TCRdb's table has in-frame clones only and misses some. This table holds approximately 100,000 clones, 74% found once. Sequencing was performed on PBMCs. These receptors all come from a human donor in good health.

The J gene is TRBJ2-2, the V gene TRBV5-8; 7 positions match TRBD1. There are 16 residues in the CDR3. The trim removed 4 bases at V and 2 bases at J, leaving 8 bases unmatched. Germline CDR1 SGHTS, CDR2 YDEGEE. The CDR3 DNA sequence: TGTGCCAGCAGCAGAACCGGGACAGTCAACACCGGGGAGCTGTTTTTT. Its translation is CASSRTGTVNTGELFF. Based on the CDR3 plus reference TRBV5-8 and TRBJ2-2, the full variable domain is EAGVTQSPTHLIKTRGQQATLRCSPISGHTSVYWYQQALGLGLQFLLWYDEGEERNRGNFPPRFSGRQFPNYSSELNVNALELEDSALYLCASSRTGTVNTGELFFGEGSRLTVL.

This chain joins TRBV27 and TRBJ1-2; a weak D match, TRBD1 (6 bases). Between the trimmed V and J ends, which lost 8 bases and 7 bases, there was a span of 17 bases. This CDR3 spans 13 amino acids. CDR1 and CDR2 (germline): MNHEY, SMNVEV (reference sequence). The CDR3 coding sequence is TGTGCCAGCGCCCCCGGGGGGCAGCTTGGCTACACCTTC. Translated, it gives CASAPGGQLGYTF.

J is TRBJ2-7 and V is TRBV18; D is unclear. The CDR3 spans 13 residues. V lost 2 bases and J lost 4, with 9 bases in between. Germline V gene data show CDR1 as KGHSH and CDR2 as LQKENI. CDR3 coding DNA: TGTGCCAGCTCACCAGGAGCCGGTTACGAGCAGTACTTC. Translated, it gives CASSPGAGYEQYF.

This clone was picked up a small number of times. The V call is TRBV7-3, the J call TRBJ2-1; 8 nucleotides match TRBD2. Germline CDR1 SGHTA, CDR2 FQGTGA. J gave up 9 bases and V 4 bases, and 11 bases lay outside the gene matches. The CDR3 loop spans 15 amino acids. The CDR3 protein is CASSSILAGPSEQFF. In nucleotides, the CDR3 is TGTGCCAGCAGCTCCATTTTAGCGGGGCCTAGTGAGCAGTTCTTC. Filled out from reference TRBV7-3 and TRBJ2-1, the complete variable domain reads GAGVSQTPSNKVTEKGKYVELRCDPISGHTALYWYRQSLGQGPEFLIYFQGTGAADDSGLPNDRFFAVRPEGSVSTLKIQRTERGDSAVYLCASSSILAGPSEQFFGPGTRLTVL.

The V gene is TRBV5-1, the J gene TRBJ1-3; D uncertain. The DNA end lines up better with TRBJ2-2; the J call may be wrong. Germline loops: CDR1 SGHRS, CDR2 YFSETQ. This CDR3 has 15 residues. The CDR3 DNA follows: TGCGCCAGCAGCTTCTTACAGTTAAACACCGGGGAGCTGTTTTTT. As protein: CASSFLQLNTGELFF.